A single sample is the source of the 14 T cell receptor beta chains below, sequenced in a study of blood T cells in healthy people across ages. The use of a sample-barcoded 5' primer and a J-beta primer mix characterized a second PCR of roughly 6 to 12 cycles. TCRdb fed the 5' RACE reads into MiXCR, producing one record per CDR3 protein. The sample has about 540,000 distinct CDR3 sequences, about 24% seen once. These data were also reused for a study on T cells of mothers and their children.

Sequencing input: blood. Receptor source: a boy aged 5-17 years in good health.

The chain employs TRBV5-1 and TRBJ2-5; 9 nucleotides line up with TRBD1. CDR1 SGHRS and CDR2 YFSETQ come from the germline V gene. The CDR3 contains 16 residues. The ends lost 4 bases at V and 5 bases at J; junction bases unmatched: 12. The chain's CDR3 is CASSHSSGTGRETQYF. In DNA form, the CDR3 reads TGCGCCAGCAGCCATTCTTCCGGGACAGGGAGGGAGACCCAGTACTTC.

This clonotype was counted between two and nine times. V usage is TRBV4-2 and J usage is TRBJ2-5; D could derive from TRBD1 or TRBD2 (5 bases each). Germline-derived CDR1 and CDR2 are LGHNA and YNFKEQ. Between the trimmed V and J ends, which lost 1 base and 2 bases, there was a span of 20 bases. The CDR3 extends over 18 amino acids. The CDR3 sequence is CASSQGGRGVHGQETQYF. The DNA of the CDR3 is TGTGCCAGCAGCCAAGGGGGGAGAGGGGTACATGGTCAAGAGACCCAGTACTTC.

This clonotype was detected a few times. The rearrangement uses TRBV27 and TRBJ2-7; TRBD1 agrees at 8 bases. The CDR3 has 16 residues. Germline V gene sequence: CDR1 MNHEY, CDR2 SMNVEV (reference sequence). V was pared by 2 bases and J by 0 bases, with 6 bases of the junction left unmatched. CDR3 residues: CASSLQGAPSSYEQYF. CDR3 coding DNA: TGTGCCAGCAGTTTACAGGGGGCCCCAAGCTCCTACGAGCAGTACTTC.

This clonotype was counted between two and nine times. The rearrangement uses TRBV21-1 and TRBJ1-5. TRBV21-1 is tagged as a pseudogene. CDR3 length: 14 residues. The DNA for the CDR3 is TGTGCCAGCAGGTCGGGGCCCTTCAATCAGCCCCAGCATTTT. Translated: CASRSGPFNQPQHF.

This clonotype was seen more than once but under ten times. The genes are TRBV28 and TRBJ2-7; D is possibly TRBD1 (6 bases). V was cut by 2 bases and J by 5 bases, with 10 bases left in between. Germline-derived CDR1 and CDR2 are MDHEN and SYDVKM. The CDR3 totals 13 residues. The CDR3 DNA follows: TGTGCCAGCAGTTTAACAGGGATGCACGAGCAGTACTTC. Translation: CASSLTGMHEQYF. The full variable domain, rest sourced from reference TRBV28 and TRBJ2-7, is DVKVTQSSRYLVKRTGEKVFLECVQDMDHENMFWYRQDPGLGLRLIYFSYDVKMKEKGDIPEGYSVSREKKERFSLILESASTNQTSMYLCASSLTGMHEQYFGPGTRLTVT.

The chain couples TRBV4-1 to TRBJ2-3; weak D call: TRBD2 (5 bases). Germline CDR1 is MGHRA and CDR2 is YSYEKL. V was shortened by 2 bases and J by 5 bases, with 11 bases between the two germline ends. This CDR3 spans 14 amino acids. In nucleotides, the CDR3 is TGCGCCAGCAGCCAATTTGTGGGAGAAGATACGCAGTATTTT. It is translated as CASSQFVGEDTQYF.

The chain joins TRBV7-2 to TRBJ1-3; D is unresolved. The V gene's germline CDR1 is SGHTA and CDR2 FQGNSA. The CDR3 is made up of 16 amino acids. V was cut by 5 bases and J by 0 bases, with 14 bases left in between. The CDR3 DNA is TGTGCCAGCAGCCCGCGTAGACGGACCTCTGGAAACACCATATATTTT. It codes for CASSPRRRTSGNTIYF.

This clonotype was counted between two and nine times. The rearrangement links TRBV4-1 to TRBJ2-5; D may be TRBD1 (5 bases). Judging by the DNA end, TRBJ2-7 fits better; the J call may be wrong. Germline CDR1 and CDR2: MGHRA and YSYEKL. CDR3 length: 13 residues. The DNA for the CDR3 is TGCGCCAGCAGCCAAGTTCAGGGCTACGAGCAGTACTTC. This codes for CASSQVQGYEQYF.

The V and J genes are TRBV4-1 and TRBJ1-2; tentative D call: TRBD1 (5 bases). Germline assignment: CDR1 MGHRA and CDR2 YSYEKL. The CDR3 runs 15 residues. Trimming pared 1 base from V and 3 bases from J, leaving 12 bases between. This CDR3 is CASSQAARGYYGYTF. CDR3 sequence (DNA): TGCGCCAGCAGCCAAGCCGCCCGGGGGTACTATGGCTACACCTTC.

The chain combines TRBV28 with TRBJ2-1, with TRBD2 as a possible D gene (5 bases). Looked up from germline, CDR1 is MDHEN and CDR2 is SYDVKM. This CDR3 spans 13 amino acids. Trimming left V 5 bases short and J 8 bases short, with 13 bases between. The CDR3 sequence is CASSPRALYEQFF. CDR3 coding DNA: TGTGCCAGCAGTCCGAGGGCCCTCTATGAGCAGTTCTTC.

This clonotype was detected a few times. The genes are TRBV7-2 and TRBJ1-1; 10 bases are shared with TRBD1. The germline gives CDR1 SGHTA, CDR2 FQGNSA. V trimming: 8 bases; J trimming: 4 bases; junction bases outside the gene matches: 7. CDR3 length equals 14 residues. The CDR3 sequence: CASSSTGGTTEAFF. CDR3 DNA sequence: TGTGCCAGCTCGTCGACAGGGGGCACCACTGAAGCTTTCTTT.

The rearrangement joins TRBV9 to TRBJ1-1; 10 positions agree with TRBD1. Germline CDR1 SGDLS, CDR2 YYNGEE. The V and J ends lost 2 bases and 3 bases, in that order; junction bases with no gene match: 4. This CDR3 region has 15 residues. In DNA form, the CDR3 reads TGTGCCAGCAGCGTGACAGGGGGCGACGACACTGAAGCTTTCTTT. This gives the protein CASSVTGGDDTEAFF.

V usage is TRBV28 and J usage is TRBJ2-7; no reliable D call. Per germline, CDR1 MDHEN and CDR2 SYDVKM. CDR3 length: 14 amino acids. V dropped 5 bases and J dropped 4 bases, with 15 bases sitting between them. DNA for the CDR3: TGTGCCAGCAGTCTATCGTCTGGGATTTACGAGCAGTACTTC. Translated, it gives CASSLSSGIYEQYF.

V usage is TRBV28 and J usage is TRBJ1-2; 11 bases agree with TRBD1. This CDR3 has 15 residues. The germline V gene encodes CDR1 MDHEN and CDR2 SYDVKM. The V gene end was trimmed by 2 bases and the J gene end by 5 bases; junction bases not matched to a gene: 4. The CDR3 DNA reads TGTGCCAGCAGTTTACCCGGGACAGGGGGATATGGCTACACCTTC. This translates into CASSLPGTGGYGYTF.